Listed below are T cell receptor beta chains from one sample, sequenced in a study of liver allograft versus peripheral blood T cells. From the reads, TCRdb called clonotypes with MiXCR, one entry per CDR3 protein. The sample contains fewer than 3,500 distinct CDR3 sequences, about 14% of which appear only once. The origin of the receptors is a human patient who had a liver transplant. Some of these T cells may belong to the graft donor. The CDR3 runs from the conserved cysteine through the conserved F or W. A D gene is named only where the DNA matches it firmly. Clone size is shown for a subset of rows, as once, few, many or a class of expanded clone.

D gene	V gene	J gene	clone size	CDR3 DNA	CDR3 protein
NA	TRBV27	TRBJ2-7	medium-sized	TGTGCCAGCAGTTTATTATCTGGGGTGGAGTACGAGCAGTACTTC	CASSLLSGVEYEQYF
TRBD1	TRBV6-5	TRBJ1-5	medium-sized	TGTGCCAGCAGTTTGACAGGGGCTGGGCAGCCCCAGCATTTT	CASSLTGAGQPQHF
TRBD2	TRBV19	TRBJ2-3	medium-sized	TGTGCCAGTAGTAGCCAACTAGCGGGGGGGCAAGATACGCAGTATTTT	CASSSQLAGGQDTQYF
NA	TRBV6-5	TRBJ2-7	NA	TGTGCCAGCAGTATGCCCCTAGGGGGCTCCTACGAGCAGTACTTC	CASSMPLGGSYEQYF
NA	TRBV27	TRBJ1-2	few	TGTGCCAGCAGCTTAACAGGGTCGGACCTTCATGGCTACACCTTC	CASSLTGSDLHGYTF
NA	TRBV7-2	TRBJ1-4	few	TGTGCCAGCAGCCCGGTGGGTGAAAAACTGTTTTTT	CASSPVGEKLFF
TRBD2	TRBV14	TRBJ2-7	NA	TGTGCCAGCAGCCAAGAAGCGCGGGGGGACCTTCCCTACGAGCAGTACTTC	CASSQEARGDLPYEQYF
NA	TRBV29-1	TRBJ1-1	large	TGCAGCGCCCCCGGAGGGGCCAACATGAACACTGAAGCTTTCTTT	CSAPGGANMNTEAFF
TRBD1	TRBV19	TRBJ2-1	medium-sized	TGTGCCAGTAGGTTCGACAGGGCCCTATACAATGAGCAGTTCTTC	CASRFDRALYNEQFF
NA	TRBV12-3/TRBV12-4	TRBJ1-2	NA	TGTGCCAGCAGTTTATCTGGGGGATACTATGGCTACACCTTC	CASSLSGGYYGYTF
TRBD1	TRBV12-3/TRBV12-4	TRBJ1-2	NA	TGTGCCAGCAGTTTACAGGGGGGGGATTATGACTACACCTTC	CASSLQGGDYDYTF
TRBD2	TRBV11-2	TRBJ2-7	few	TGTGCCAGCAGCTTAGATTTGCGGGGGGTTGGCGAGCAGTACTTC	CASSLDLRGVGEQYF
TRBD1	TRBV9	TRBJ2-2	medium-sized	TGTGCCAGCAGCGTCCAGGGGGTTATCGCCGGGGAGCTGTTTTTT	CASSVQGVIAGELFF
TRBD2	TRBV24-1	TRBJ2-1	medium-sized	TGTGCCACCAGTGACCACTCCGGGACTAGGATTGAGCAGTTCTTC	CATSDHSGTRIEQFF
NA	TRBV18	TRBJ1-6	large	TGTGCCAGCTCACCGGAAGGGATGGCTTCACCCCTCCACTTT	CASSPEGMASPLHF
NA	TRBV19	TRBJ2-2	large	TGTGCCAGTAGTATAGACAGGGCCGGGGAGCTGTTTTTT	CASSIDRAGELFF
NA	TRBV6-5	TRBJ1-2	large	TGTGCCAGCAGCCGGAGTGCTTCCGTCGGCTACACCTTC	CASSRSASVGYTF
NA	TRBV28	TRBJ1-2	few	TGTGCCAGCAGTTTAAGTGAGAGCCTGAATGGCTACACCTTC	CASSLSESLNGYTF
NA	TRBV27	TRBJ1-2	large	TGTGCCAGCAGTTTGGTGGGGGGGACTAACTATGGCTACACCTTC	CASSLVGGTNYGYTF
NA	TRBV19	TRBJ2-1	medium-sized	TGTGCCAGTAGTACGGAGGGTGAGCAGTTCTTC	CASSTEGEQFF
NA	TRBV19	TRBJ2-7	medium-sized	TGTGCCAGTAAGTTCCAGTCCGACTCCTACGAGCAGTACTTC	CASKFQSDSYEQYF
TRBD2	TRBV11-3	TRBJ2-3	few	TGTGCCAGCAGCTCGACGGGACTAGCAAGATCAGATACGCAGTATTTT	CASSSTGLARSDTQYF
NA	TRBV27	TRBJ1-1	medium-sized	TGTGCCAGCAGTTTTAAAAAAGCCGTGGGGGGGGCGACCAGGAACACTGAAGCTTTCTTT	CASSFKKAVGGATRNTEAFF
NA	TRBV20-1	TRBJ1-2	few	TGCAGTGCTTACACCAACTATGGCTACACCTTC	CSAYTNYGYTF
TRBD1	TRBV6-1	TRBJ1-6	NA	TGTGCCAGCACCGGACAGGGGGACTCACCCCTCCACTTT	CASTGQGDSPLHF
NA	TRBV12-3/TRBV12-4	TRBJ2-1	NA	TGTGCCACCGACCGAAGCTCCTACAATGAGCAGTTCTTC	CATDRSSYNEQFF
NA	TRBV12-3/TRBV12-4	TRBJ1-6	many	TGTGCCAGCAGTTTGGACCCCCAGACCCTCCACTTT	CASSLDPQTLHF
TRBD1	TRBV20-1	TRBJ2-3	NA	TGCAGTGCTGGGCGGGACAGGGGGACAGATACGCAGTATTTT	CSAGRDRGTDTQYF
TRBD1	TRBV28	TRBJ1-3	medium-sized	TGTGCCAGCAGTTTAGGGACAGCGCTCTTCACTGGAAACACCATATATTTT	CASSLGTALFTGNTIYF
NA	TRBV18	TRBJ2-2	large	TGTGCCAGCTCACGGACAAGGGAGGTCACCGGGGAGCTGTTTTTT	CASSRTREVTGELFF
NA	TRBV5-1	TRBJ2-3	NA	TGCGCCAGCAGCTTGGCCGTTTCTCTAACCCCCCCGGATACGCAGTATTTT	CASSLAVSLTPPDTQYF
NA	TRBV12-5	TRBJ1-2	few	TGTGCTAGTGGTTTGTCTCAGGCCTATGGCTACACCTTC	CASGLSQAYGYTF
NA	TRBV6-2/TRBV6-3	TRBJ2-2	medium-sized	TGTGCCAGCACGGATCCGACCGGGGAGCTGTTTTTT	CASTDPTGELFF
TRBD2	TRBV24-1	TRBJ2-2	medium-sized	TGTGCCACCAGCCCCCCAGCGGGAGGGACCGGGGAGCTGTTTTTT	CATSPPAGGTGELFF
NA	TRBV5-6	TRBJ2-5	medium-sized	TGTGCCAGCAGCTACTATGGGCCAAGCCAAGAGACCCAGTACTTC	CASSYYGPSQETQYF
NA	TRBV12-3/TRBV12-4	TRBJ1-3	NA	TGTGCCAGCAGTTTTGATGTCGGGCTCTCTGGAAACACCATATATTTT	CASSFDVGLSGNTIYF
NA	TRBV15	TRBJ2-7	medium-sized	TGTGCCACCAGCAGAGATGGGGACCAGTACTGGTACTACGAGCAGTACTTC	CATSRDGDQYWYYEQYF
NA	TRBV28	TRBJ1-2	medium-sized	TGTGCCAGCAGTTTGAACCTAGGGGGTGGCTACACCTTC	CASSLNLGGGYTF
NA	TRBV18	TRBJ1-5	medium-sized	TGTGCCAGCTCACCACAACAGGACAATCAGCCCCAGCATTTT	CASSPQQDNQPQHF